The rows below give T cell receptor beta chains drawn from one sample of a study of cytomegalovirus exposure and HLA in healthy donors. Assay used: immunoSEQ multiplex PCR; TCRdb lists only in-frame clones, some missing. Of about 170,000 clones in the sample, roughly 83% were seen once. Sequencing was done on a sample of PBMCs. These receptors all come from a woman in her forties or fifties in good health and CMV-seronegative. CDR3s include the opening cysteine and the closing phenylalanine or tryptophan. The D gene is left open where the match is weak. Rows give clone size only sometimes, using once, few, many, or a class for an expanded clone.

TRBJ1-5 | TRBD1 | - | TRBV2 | TGTGCCAGCAGTACGGACAGGGCACAGCCCCAGCATTTT | CASSTDRAQPQHF
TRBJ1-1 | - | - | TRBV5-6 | TGTGCCAGCAGCTTGGTATACAGGGAGTCTGAAGCTTTCTTT | CASSLVYRESEAFF
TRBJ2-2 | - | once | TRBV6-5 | TGTGCCACCTTTACGGGGAGGAGGACCGGGGAGCTGTTTTTT | CATFTGRRTGELFF
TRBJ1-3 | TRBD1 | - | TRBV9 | TGTGCCAGCGGAGGACAGGGACACACCATATATTTT | CASGGQGHTIYF
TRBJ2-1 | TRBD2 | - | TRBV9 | TGTGCCAGCAGCGTAGATAGCGGGAGGTTCAATGAGCAGTTCTTC | CASSVDSGRFNEQFF
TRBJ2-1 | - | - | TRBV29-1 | TGCAGCGCTAATAACAATGAGCAGTTCTTC | CSANNNEQFF
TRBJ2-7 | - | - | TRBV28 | TGTGCCAGCAGTTTAGTCAGAACCTACGAGCAGTACTTC | CASSLVRTYEQYF
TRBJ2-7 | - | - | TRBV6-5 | TGTGCCAGCAGTTACGGAGGGGCATCCTACGAGCAGTACTTC | CASSYGGASYEQYF
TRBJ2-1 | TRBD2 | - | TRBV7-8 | TGTGCCAGCAGCTTATCGGCAAGCGGGGGGGCCTTCAAGAATAGGAATGAGCAGTTCTTC | CASSLSASGGAFKNRNEQFF
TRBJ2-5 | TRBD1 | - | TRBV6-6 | TGTGCCAGCAGTTACTCGTTAGGGGGCGGGGAGACCCAGTACTTC | CASSYSLGGGETQYF
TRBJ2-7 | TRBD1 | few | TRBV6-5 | TGTGCCAGCAGTTACAACCCCCCGGGACAGAAAATCGAGCAGTACTTC | CASSYNPPGQKIEQYF
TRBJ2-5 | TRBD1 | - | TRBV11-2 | TGTGCCAGCAGCTTACGGACAGGGGGGTCGGCCCAAGAGACCCAGTACTTC | CASSLRTGGSAQETQYF
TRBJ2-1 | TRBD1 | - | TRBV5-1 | TGCGCCAGCAGCCTCGACAGGGGATCCTACAATGAGCAGTTCTTC | CASSLDRGSYNEQFF
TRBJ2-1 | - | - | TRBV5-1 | TGCGCCTCTCAGCCAGGGGACACCTCCTACAATGAGCAGTTCTTC | CASQPGDTSYNEQFF
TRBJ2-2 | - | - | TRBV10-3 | TGTGCCATCAGTGAGTCGGGGGCTAGCGGCCTACCCGGGGAGCTGTTTTTT | CAISESGASGLPGELFF
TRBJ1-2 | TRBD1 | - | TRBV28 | TGTGCCAGCCGTCCCGGGACAGGGCATTTAGATGGCTACACCTTC | CASRPGTGHLDGYTF
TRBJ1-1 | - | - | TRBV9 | TGTGCCAGCAGCGTAGGCGGGTACCGGGGGTTGAACACTGAAGCTTTCTTT | CASSVGGYRGLNTEAFF
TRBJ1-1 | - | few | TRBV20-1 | TGCAGTGCTTCTAGTAACACTGAAGCTTTCTTT | CSASSNTEAFF
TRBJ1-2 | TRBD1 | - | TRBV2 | TGTGCCAGCAGTGAAGCCGGACAGGGGTATGGCTACACCTTC | CASSEAGQGYGYTF
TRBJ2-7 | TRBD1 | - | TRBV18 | TGTGCCAGCTCACCAGGCCCGGGACAGGGAGGCGAGCAGTACTTC | CASSPGPGQGGEQYF
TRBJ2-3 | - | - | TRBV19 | TGTGCCAGTAGCCCGGGACTCGGTGCCGGCACAGATACGCAGTATTTT | CASSPGLGAGTDTQYF
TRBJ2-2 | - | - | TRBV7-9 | TGTGCCAGCAGCTTAAAGCGGACCGGGACCGGGGAGCTGTTTTTT | CASSLKRTGTGELFF
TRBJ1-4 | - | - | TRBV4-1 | TGCGCCAGCAGCCAAGGAGGCGGTCAAAATGAAAAACTGTTTTTT | CASSQGGGQNEKLFF
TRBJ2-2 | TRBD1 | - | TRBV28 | TGTGCCAGCAGTTTGGGACAGGGAAGGGAGCTGTTTTTT | CASSLGQGRELFF
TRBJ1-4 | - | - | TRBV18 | TGTGCCAGCTCACCAGGGCAGGGAGGGGAAAAACTGTTTTTT | CASSPGQGGEKLFF
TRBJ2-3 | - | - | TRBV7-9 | TGTTCCAGCAGCCCCATGGACAGTTCTCGACCAGATACGCAGTATTTT | CSSSPMDSSRPDTQYF
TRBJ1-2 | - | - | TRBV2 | TGTGCCAGCAGCCGACAGTCTAACTATGGCTACACCTTC | CASSRQSNYGYTF
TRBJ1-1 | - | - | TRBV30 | TGTGCCTGGACAATTACAGGGAACACTGAAGCTTTCTTT | CAWTITGNTEAFF
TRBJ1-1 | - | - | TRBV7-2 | TGTGCCAGCAGCTTAGGGGAGGGAACTGAAGCTTTCTTT | CASSLGEGTEAFF
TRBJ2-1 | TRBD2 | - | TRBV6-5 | TGTGCCAGCACCGCCGCGGGGGGGCCTTACAATGAGCAGTTCTTC | CASTAAGGPYNEQFF
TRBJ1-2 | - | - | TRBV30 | TGTGCCTGGAGCCCGGGGGGGCTGGGTGGCTACACCTTC | CAWSPGGLGGYTF
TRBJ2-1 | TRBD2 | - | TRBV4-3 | TGCGCCAGCAGCCAAGTGGGAAAAGGACTAGCGGGTCTGAATGAGCAGTTCTTC | CASSQVGKGLAGLNEQFF
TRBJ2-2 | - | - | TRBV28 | TGTGCCAGCAGTCCCCCGAGGCCGAACACCGGGGAGCTGTTTTTT | CASSPPRPNTGELFF
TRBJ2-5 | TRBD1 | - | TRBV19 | TGTGCCAGTAGTATAGATCGGACAGGGAAAGAGACCCAGTACTTC | CASSIDRTGKETQYF
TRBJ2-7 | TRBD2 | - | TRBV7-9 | TGTTCCAGCAGCTCCGGGACTAGGTCCTACGAGCAGTACTTC | CSSSSGTRSYEQYF
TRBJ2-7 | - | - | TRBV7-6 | TGTGCCAGCAGCTTAGCGGGCGGGTCTAGCGAGACCTACGAGCAGTACTTC | CASSLAGGSSETYEQYF